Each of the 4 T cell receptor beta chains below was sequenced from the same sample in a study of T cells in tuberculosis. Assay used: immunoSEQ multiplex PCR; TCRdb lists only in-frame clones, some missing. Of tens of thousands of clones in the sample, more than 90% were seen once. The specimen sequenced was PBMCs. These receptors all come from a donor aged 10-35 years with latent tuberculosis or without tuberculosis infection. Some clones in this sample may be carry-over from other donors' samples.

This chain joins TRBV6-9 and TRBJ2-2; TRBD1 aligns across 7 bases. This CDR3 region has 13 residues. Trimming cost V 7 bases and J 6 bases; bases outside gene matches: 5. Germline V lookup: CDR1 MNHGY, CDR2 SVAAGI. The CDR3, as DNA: TGTGCCAGCAAACGACAGGGTGCCGGGGAGCTGTTTTTT. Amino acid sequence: CASKRQGAGELFF.

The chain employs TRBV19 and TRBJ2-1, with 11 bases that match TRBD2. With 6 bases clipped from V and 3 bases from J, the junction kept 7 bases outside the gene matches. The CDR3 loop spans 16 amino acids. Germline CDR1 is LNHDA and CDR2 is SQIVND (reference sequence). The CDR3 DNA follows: TGTGCCAGTAGACCGACTAGCGGGGCGCTCTACAATGAGCAGTTCTTC. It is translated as CASRPTSGALYNEQFF.

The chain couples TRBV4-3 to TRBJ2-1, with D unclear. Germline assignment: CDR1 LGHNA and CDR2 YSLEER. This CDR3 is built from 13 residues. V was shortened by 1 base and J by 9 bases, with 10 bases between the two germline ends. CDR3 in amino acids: CASSQGPNSEQFF. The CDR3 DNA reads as TGCGCCAGCAGCCAAGGTCCGAACAGTGAGCAGTTCTTC.

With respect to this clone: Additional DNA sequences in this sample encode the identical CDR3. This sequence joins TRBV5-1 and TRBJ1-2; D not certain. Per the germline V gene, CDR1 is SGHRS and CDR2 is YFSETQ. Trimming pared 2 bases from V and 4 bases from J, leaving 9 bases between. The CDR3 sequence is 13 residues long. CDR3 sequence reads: CASSFGEAYGYTF. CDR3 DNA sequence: TGCGCCAGCAGCTTCGGAGAAGCCTATGGCTACACCTTC.